The 30 T cell receptor beta chains reported below all come from one sample, sequenced in a study of shared clonotypes between healthy human individuals. Using immunoSEQ multiplex PCR, the repertoire was profiled, and TCRdb retains in-frame clones only, with some absent. The data show 2,100,000 or so clones, with 90% to 97% seen just once and 0.13% held by the top ten. Source material: naive CD4+ T cells sorted from blood. Described subset: CD45RA+ positively selected. The receptors were sampled from a man between 18 and 35 years old in good health.

The chain uses TRBV4-2 and TRBJ2-3; 11 nucleotides match TRBD2. Trimming cost V 3 bases and J 6 bases; bases outside gene matches: 17. From germline, CDR1 is LGHNA and CDR2 YNFKEQ. The CDR3 has 19 residues. CDR3 region: CASSHPPRVAGGHADTQYF. In DNA form, the CDR3 reads TGTGCCAGCAGCCACCCCCCGAGGGTAGCGGGGGGGCACGCGGATACGCAGTATTTT.

The chain links TRBV6-1 to TRBJ1-5, with TRBD1 matching over 7 bases. Germline V gene lookup returns CDR1 MNHNS and CDR2 SASEGT. The CDR3 runs 14 residues. V trimming: 6 bases; J trimming: 7 bases; junction bases outside the gene matches: 9. CDR3 sequence (DNA): TGTGCCAGCAGGGCTGCAGGGGGACAGCAGCCCCAGCATTTT. It translates to CASRAAGGQQPQHF.

The chain recombines TRBV6-1 with TRBJ2-2; D is undetermined. The CDR3 has 15 amino acids. V was trimmed by 3 bases and J by 2 bases, leaving 10 bases between them. CDR1 is MNHNS and CDR2 is SASEGT in the germline V gene. The CDR3 is CASSDSWSNTGELFF. In DNA, the CDR3 is TGTGCCAGCAGTGATTCGTGGTCAAACACCGGGGAGCTGTTTTTT.

The rearrangement uses TRBV12-5 and TRBJ1-3; D gene ambiguous. This CDR3 spans 12 amino acids. The germline V and J ends were trimmed by 7 bases and 0 bases, with 4 bases remaining between them. Looked up from germline, CDR1 is LGHNT and CDR2 is FRNRAP. CDR3 region: CASESSGNTIYF. The CDR3, as DNA: TGTGCTAGTGAAAGCTCTGGAAACACCATATATTTT.

The chain links TRBV7-8 to TRBJ2-7; weak D call: TRBD2 (6 bases). CDR1 is SGHVS and CDR2 is FQNEAQ in the germline V gene. V shed 5 bases and J shed 3 bases, with 14 bases lying between them. The CDR3 runs 14 residues. The CDR3 sequence is CASSPAGLIYEQYF. For the CDR3, the DNA is TGTGCCAGCAGCCCCGCGGGACTGATCTACGAGCAGTACTTC.

The rearrangement links TRBV4-3 to TRBJ1-6; D gene unclear. V was trimmed by 0 bases and J by 5 bases, leaving 17 bases between them. This CDR3 comprises 18 residues. Germline loops: CDR1 LGHNA, CDR2 YSLEER. CDR3 coding DNA: TGCGCCAGCAGCCAAGATCTACAGACACCTATCCATAATTCACCCCTCCACTTT. Protein product: CASSQDLQTPIHNSPLHF.

The chain carries TRBV2 and TRBJ1-3; no definite D call. Germline V lookup: CDR1 SNHLY, CDR2 FYNNEI. The CDR3 runs 15 residues. V lost 6 bases and J 4 bases, leaving 16 bases between the germline ends. The CDR3 region is CASSVDGGRGNTIYF. Here the CDR3 DNA reads TGTGCCAGCAGCGTGGACGGAGGGAGAGGAAACACCATATATTTT.

This sequence joins TRBV19 and TRBJ1-6; no reliable D call. Germline V gene lookup returns CDR1 LNHDA and CDR2 SQIVND (reference sequence). This CDR3 contains 17 residues. The ends were cut back, 5 bases at V and 3 bases at J, with 17 bases in the middle. The CDR3 reads CASSGFSKEIYNSPLHF. The DNA of the CDR3 is TGTGCCAGTAGTGGCTTTAGTAAGGAGATCTATAATTCACCCCTCCACTTT. The whole variable domain, remainder taken from reference TRBV19 and TRBJ1-6, is DGGITQSPKYLFRKEGQNVTLSCEQNLNHDAMYWYRQDPGQGLRLIYYSQIVNDFQKGDIAEGYSVSREKKESFPLTVTSAQKNPTAFYLCASSGFSKEIYNSPLHFGNGTRLTVT.

The V gene is TRBV7-9, the J gene TRBJ1-3, with 7 bases aligning to TRBD1. The CDR3 spans 16 residues. The germline gives CDR1 SEHNR, CDR2 FQNEAQ (reference sequence). J was trimmed by 2 bases and V by 5 bases; bases with no gene match: 9. CDR3 amino acids: CASSDRTGATGNTIYF. CDR3 bases: TGTGCCAGCAGCGACCGAACAGGGGCTACTGGAAACACCATATATTTT.

This clone was seen once. The J gene is TRBJ1-2, the V gene TRBV30; unclear D gene. V shed 5 bases and J shed 13 bases, with 14 bases lying between them. Germline-derived CDR1 and CDR2 are GTSNPN and SVGIG (reference sequence). The CDR3 runs 10 residues. The CDR3 sequence is CAWGEALFTF. CDR3 DNA sequence: TGTGCCTGGGGTGAGGCGCTTTTCACCTTC. The variable domain in full, with the rest retrieved from reference TRBV30 and TRBJ1-2, is SQTIHQWPATLVQPVGSPLSLECTVEGTSNPNLYWYRQAAGRGLQLLFYSVGIGQISSEVPQNLSASRPQDRQFILSSKKLLLSDSGFYLCAWGEALFTFGSGTRLTVV.

This clone was seen just once. The chain couples TRBV6-5 to TRBJ1-3; 8 positions match TRBD1. The J segment lost 3 bases and the V segment lost 5 bases, leaving 6 bases of the junction unmatched. The germline V gene has CDR1 MNHEY and CDR2 SVGAGI. This CDR3 spans 15 amino acids. Here the CDR3 reads CASSPDRARGNTIYF. CDR3 in DNA: TGTGCCAGCAGTCCGGACAGGGCCCGTGGAAACACCATATATTTT.

The CDR3 DNA reads TGTGCCAGCTCACCCGAGACAGGGACGTACGAGCAGTACTTC. It translates to CASSPETGTYEQYF. The chain links TRBV18 to TRBJ2-7, with TRBD1 identical over 7 bases. After removal of 3 bases from V and 4 bases from J, the junction contained 6 bases not matched to a gene. This CDR3 is built from 14 residues. Germline V CDR1 and CDR2: KGHSH, LQKENI.

Only a few counts were recorded for this clone. CDR3 in amino acids: CAWKWGDTMYGYTF. DNA of the CDR3: TGTGCCTGGAAATGGGGGGACACCATGTATGGCTACACCTTC. The chain recombines TRBV30 with TRBJ1-2, with a possible D match to TRBD1 (6 bases). In germline, CDR1 is GTSNPN, CDR2 SVGIG (reference sequence). The CDR3 is 14 residues long. V lost 4 bases and J 5 bases, leaving 17 bases between the germline ends.

This clone appeared once. Other DNA sequences from this sample encode an identical CDR3 as well. The chain has TRBV6-5 and TRBJ2-7; D is uncertain. The CDR3 has 14 residues. Germline lookup yields CDR1 MNHEY and CDR2 SVGAGI. V was clipped by 2 bases and J by 0 bases, with 8 bases between them. Here the CDR3 reads CASSYLTGSYEQYF. CDR3 in DNA: TGTGCCAGCAGTTACCTCACGGGCTCCTACGAGCAGTACTTC.

Points on this clone: The sample contains more than one DNA sequence encoding this CDR3. The CDR3 spells CASSLVGRNTEAFF. CDR3 DNA sequence: TGTGCCAGCAGCTTGGTTGGTCGGAACACTGAAGCTTTCTTT. The rearrangement uses TRBV5-6 and TRBJ1-1; no clear D gene. This CDR3 has 14 residues. V was pared by 0 bases and J by 1 base, with 7 bases between. From germline, CDR1 is SGHDT and CDR2 YYEEEE.

The chain has TRBV2 and TRBJ2-5; possible D gene TRBD1, 6 bases. With 7 bases removed from V and 5 bases from J, the gap between germline ends came to 14 bases. CDR3 length: 13 amino acids. Germline V gene lookup returns CDR1 SNHLY and CDR2 FYNNEI. The CDR3 is CASILGASETQYF. Here the CDR3 DNA reads TGTGCCAGCATATTGGGGGCATCGGAGACCCAGTACTTC.

The rearrangement uses TRBV9 and TRBJ2-3, with 10 positions matching TRBD1. CDR3 length: 17 amino acids. V was clipped by 0 bases and J by 1 base; unmatched bases: 5. In germline, CDR1 is SGDLS, CDR2 YYNGEE. CDR3 nucleotide sequence: TGTGCCAGCAGCGTAGGCCCCGGGACAGGGGGCACAGATACGCAGTATTTT. Amino acid sequence: CASSVGPGTGGTDTQYF. The entire variable domain, with the rest obtained from reference TRBV9 and TRBJ2-3, is as follows: DSGVTQTPKHLITATGQRVTLRCSPRSGDLSVYWYQQSLDQGLQFLIQYYNGEERAKGNILERFSAQQFPDLHSELNLSSLELGDSALYFCASSVGPGTGGTDTQYFGPGTRLTVL.

With respect to this clone: The identical CDR3 is also encoded by other nucleotide sequences in the sample. V gene TRBV6-6 combines with J gene TRBJ1-6; D gene uncertain. Germline loops: CDR1 MNHNY, CDR2 SVGAGI (reference sequence). CDR3 size: 12 residues. The ends were cut back, 7 bases at V and 7 bases at J, with 8 bases in the middle. This CDR3 reads CASTDSNSPLHF. CDR3 in DNA: TGTGCCAGCACAGATTCAAATTCACCCCTCCACTTT.

This rearrangement joins TRBV18 to TRBJ1-2; tentative D call: TRBD1 (5 bases). Germline loops: CDR1 KGHSH, CDR2 LQKENI. The CDR3 length is 14 residues. V gave up 4 bases and J gave up 6 bases, with 15 bases separating them. CDR3 in DNA: TGTGCCAGCTCACGAACCTCAGGGAATGATGGCTACACCTTC. Amino acids: CASSRTSGNDGYTF.

This chain joins TRBV5-1 and TRBJ2-7; 7 positions match TRBD2. With V trimmed by 5 bases and J by 0 bases, 14 bases remained unmatched. This CDR3 has 17 residues. The germline gives CDR1 SGHRS, CDR2 YFSETQ. Here the CDR3 reads CASSHFTGGRSSYEQYF. The CDR3, as DNA: TGCGCCAGCAGTCATTTTACGGGGGGTCGGAGCTCCTACGAGCAGTACTTC.

V and J are TRBV9 and TRBJ2-1; D not certain. The germline gives CDR1 SGDLS, CDR2 YYNGEE. The CDR3 runs 14 residues. Trimming shortened V by 3 bases and J by 10 bases, and 17 bases separated the two germline ends. The CDR3 loop reads CASSAVRVTDEQFF. The CDR3 DNA follows: TGTGCCAGCAGCGCCGTTAGGGTTACGGACGAGCAGTTCTTC.

This clone was detected once. V usage is TRBV2 and J usage is TRBJ1-2; 8 nucleotides line up with TRBD1. Trimming took 8 bases from V and 8 from J; bases not matched to a gene: 10. CDR1 SNHLY and CDR2 FYNNEI come from the germline V gene. The CDR3 has 13 residues. DNA for the CDR3: TGTGCCAGCCAAGGGCAGGGGGCCCTAGGCTACACCTTC. Translating it yields CASQGQGALGYTF.

The chain couples TRBV2 to TRBJ2-6; D call uncertain. The germline V gene has CDR1 SNHLY and CDR2 FYNNEI. The germline V and J ends were trimmed by 6 bases and 2 bases, with 11 bases remaining between them. The CDR3 consists of 15 residues. For the CDR3, the DNA is TGTGCCAGCAGCCCGGACCCTCCTGGGGCCAACGTCCTGACTTTC. This codes for CASSPDPPGANVLTF. Supplemented by reference TRBV2 and TRBJ2-6, the full variable domain reads EPEVTQTPSHQVTQMGQEVILRCVPISNHLYFYWYRQILGQKVEFLVSFYNNEISEKSEIFDDQFSVERPDGSNFTLKIRSTKLEDSAMYFCASSPDPPGANVLTFGAGSRLTVL.

This clone was counted a single time. This sample also contains other DNA sequences that code for the same CDR3. This chain links TRBV4-3 with TRBJ2-7, with 10 positions matching TRBD2. The CDR3 runs 15 residues. The germline gives CDR1 LGHNA, CDR2 YSLEER. J was trimmed by 2 bases and V by 1 base; bases with no gene match: 2. The CDR3 coding sequence is TGCGCCAGCAGCCAAGGTCTAGCGGGAGCCTACGAGCAGTACTTC. Residues: CASSQGLAGAYEQYF.

This chain uses TRBV7-9 with TRBJ2-1; D is possibly TRBD1 (5 bases). The CDR3 sequence is 15 residues long. The ends were cut back, 0 bases at V and 7 bases at J, with 13 bases in the middle. The V gene's germline CDR1 is SEHNR and CDR2 FQNEAQ (reference sequence). CDR3 bases: TGTGCCAGCAGCTTAGCGGGGCTAGGGAAAAATGAGCAGTTCTTC. This sequence encodes CASSLAGLGKNEQFF.

The V gene is TRBV5-1, the J gene TRBJ2-5, with TRBD1 identical over 7 bases. J gave up 0 bases and V 4 bases, and 6 bases lay outside the gene matches. Germline V gene sequence: CDR1 SGHRS, CDR2 YFSETQ. The CDR3 runs to 15 residues. The CDR3 DNA reads TGCGCCAGCAGCGCCCTACAGGGGTACCAAGAGACCCAGTACTTC. It encodes CASSALQGYQETQYF.

Concerning this clone: The identical CDR3 is also encoded by other nucleotide sequences in the sample. The V call is TRBV5-1, the J call TRBJ2-1; 10 bases are a match to TRBD1. CDR3 length: 15 amino acids. CDR1 is SGHRS, CDR2 YFSETQ, per germline. V trimming: 0 bases; J trimming: 4 bases; junction bases outside the gene matches: 1. CDR3: CASSLGTGGYNEQFF. CDR3 bases: TGCGCCAGCAGCTTGGGGACAGGGGGTTACAATGAGCAGTTCTTC.

This clone showed up just once. The chain joins TRBV19 to TRBJ2-7; weak D call: TRBD2 (7 bases). Trimming left V 6 bases short and J 0 bases short, with 18 bases between. The germline gives CDR1 LNHDA, CDR2 SQIVND (reference sequence). The CDR3 runs to 16 residues. CDR3 region: CASSRTGQRGSYEQYF. CDR3 nucleotide sequence: TGTGCCAGTAGCCGAACCGGACAGCGGGGCTCCTACGAGCAGTACTTC.

Regarding this clone: Other nucleotide sequences from this sample produce the same CDR3. This rearrangement joins TRBV5-1 to TRBJ2-1; D is ambiguous. Per the germline V gene, CDR1 is SGHRS and CDR2 is YFSETQ. The CDR3 covers 13 residues. V gave up 0 bases and J gave up 2 bases, with 3 bases separating them. DNA of the CDR3: TGCGCCAGCAGCTTGGTCGCCTACAATGAGCAGTTCTTC. Translated: CASSLVAYNEQFF. Filled out from reference TRBV5-1 and TRBJ2-1, the complete variable domain reads KAGVTQTPRYLIKTRGQQVTLSCSPISGHRSVSWYQQTPGQGLQFLFEYFSETQRNKGNFPGRFSGRQFSNSRSEMNVSTLELGDSALYLCASSLVAYNEQFFGPGTRLTVL.

The CDR3 sequence: CASKGSNNEKLFF. CDR3 DNA sequence: TGTGCCAGCAAGGGCAGTAATAATGAAAAACTGTTTTTT. J is TRBJ1-4 and V is TRBV6-6, with D hard to call. V lost 7 bases to trimming and J lost 4 bases, with 10 bases between them. Germline V gives CDR1 MNHNY, CDR2 SVGAGI (reference sequence). The CDR3 consists of 13 residues.